The clone carrying this TCR beta chain is a singleton in its sample. This specimen includes other DNA sequences encoding the same CDR3. The sample belongs to a study of OX40 agonist ivuxolimab in advanced cancers. Profiling relied on immunoSEQ multiplex PCR, and the TCRdb table lists in-frame clones only, not all of them. The sample includes more than 15,000 clones, about four fifths of them seen just once. Germline loops: CDR1 MNHEY, CDR2 SMNVEV (reference sequence). V lost 4 bases and J lost 0, with 7 bases in between. The CDR3 is 14 amino acids. Patients had blood sampled at baseline and again on cycle 4 day 1 and cycle 7 day 1.

This clonotype originated in an adult with an advanced solid tumor such as melanoma, head and neck, liver or kidney cancer. This rearrangement joins TRBV27 to TRBJ2-1; D possibly corresponds to TRBD2 (6 bases). The sequencing used CD4+ or CD8+ T cells sorted from blood, collected in a trial of the OX40 agonist ivuxolimab. The CDR3 region has the DNA TGTGCCAGCAGTTCCGGGAGCTCCTACAATGAGCAGTTCTTC. This translates into CASSSGSSYNEQFF.